These T cell receptor beta chains were read from a single sample in a study of early T cells in non-severe SARS-CoV-2 infection. TCRdb passed the 5' RACE reads through MiXCR, listing each CDR3 protein once. The data contain roughly 60,000 distinct CDR3 sequences, approximately 10% of them singletons. The input for sequencing was whole blood, taken at baseline. Receptors originate from an adult who was a healthcare worker with PCR-confirmed SARS-CoV-2 infection or an uninfected control (not recorded which). Both conserved end residues are part of each CDR3. The D gene is left open where the match is weak. Clone sizes are given selectively: once, few, many, or a class where the clone is expanded.

CDR3 DNA: TGCGCCAGCAGCCGGGACAGTGTCTACACCTTC; CDR3 protein: CASSRDSVYTF; D gene: TRBD1; clone size: .; J gene: TRBJ1-2; V gene: TRBV4-1
CDR3 DNA: TGTGCCAGCAGTCTCAGGGGGCCAAATGAAAAACTGTTTTTT; CDR3 protein: CASSLRGPNEKLFF; D gene: TRBD1; clone size: .; J gene: TRBJ1-4; V gene: TRBV3-1
CDR3 DNA: TGTGCCAGCAGCAAAGGAGGCCGGAGATTGGGATCACCCCTCCACTTT; CDR3 protein: CASSKGGRRLGSPLHF; D gene: .; clone size: many; J gene: TRBJ1-6; V gene: TRBV21-1
CDR3 DNA: TGTGCCAGCAGCTTAGCGCAGGGGCAAGTTAACTATGGCTACACCTTC; CDR3 protein: CASSLAQGQVNYGYTF; D gene: .; clone size: many; J gene: TRBJ1-2; V gene: TRBV7-9
CDR3 DNA: TGTGCCAGCAGGGGTTATAATTCACCCCTCCACTTT; CDR3 protein: CASRGYNSPLHF; D gene: .; clone size: .; J gene: TRBJ1-6; V gene: TRBV3-1
CDR3 DNA: TGTGCCAGCAGCTTGTCTCAGACCGGGGAGCTGTTTTTT; CDR3 protein: CASSLSQTGELFF; D gene: .; clone size: few; J gene: TRBJ2-2; V gene: TRBV11-2
CDR3 DNA: TGCGCCAGCAGCTCAGCAGGACCTCCCTACGAGCAGTACTTC; CDR3 protein: CASSSAGPPYEQYF; D gene: .; clone size: few; J gene: TRBJ2-7; V gene: TRBV5-1
CDR3 DNA: TGTGCCAGCAGCCAACTGGACGGCGTTAACACCGGGGAGCTGTTTTTT; CDR3 protein: CASSQLDGVNTGELFF; D gene: .; clone size: .; J gene: TRBJ2-2; V gene: TRBV3-1
CDR3 DNA: TGTGCCAGCAATCTCCCCGGGACCCAGTACTTC; CDR3 protein: CASNLPGTQYF; D gene: .; clone size: .; J gene: TRBJ2-5; V gene: TRBV6-2/TRBV6-3
CDR3 DNA: TGTGCCAGCAGCCGACTAGCGGGGGCAATCACAGATACGCAGTATTTT; CDR3 protein: CASSRLAGAITDTQYF; D gene: TRBD2; clone size: .; J gene: TRBJ2-3; V gene: TRBV7-6
CDR3 DNA: TGCAGTGCTTTCGGATGGACAGGCACTTACACTGAAGCTTTCTTT; CDR3 protein: CSAFGWTGTYTEAFF; D gene: TRBD1; clone size: few; J gene: TRBJ1-1; V gene: TRBV20-1
CDR3 DNA: TGTGCCAGTAGTGCGGGGACGGTCGTCACCGGGGAGCTGTTTTTT; CDR3 protein: CASSAGTVVTGELFF; D gene: .; clone size: .; J gene: TRBJ2-2; V gene: TRBV19
CDR3 DNA: TGTGCCAGCAGTAGGATCGATGGGGGTTCCACTGAAGCTTTCTTT; CDR3 protein: CASSRIDGGSTEAFF; D gene: .; clone size: .; J gene: TRBJ1-1; V gene: TRBV7-9
CDR3 DNA: TGCAGTGCTAAACAACAGGGGGCCCTCGGCGAGCAGTACTTC; CDR3 protein: CSAKQQGALGEQYF; D gene: TRBD1; clone size: .; J gene: TRBJ2-7; V gene: TRBV20-1
CDR3 DNA: TGTGCCAGTAGTCATGGGGGTAGGGATACGCAGTATTTT; CDR3 protein: CASSHGGRDTQYF; D gene: .; clone size: many; J gene: TRBJ2-3; V gene: TRBV19
CDR3 DNA: TGTGCCACCAGTGACTCAGGGGTTCCCGGGGAGCTGTTTTTT; CDR3 protein: CATSDSGVPGELFF; D gene: .; clone size: many; J gene: TRBJ2-2; V gene: TRBV24-1
CDR3 DNA: TGTGCCAGCAGCTTAGAGAGCAGGGGTGGCCAGCCCCAGCATTTT; CDR3 protein: CASSLESRGGQPQHF; D gene: .; clone size: .; J gene: TRBJ1-5; V gene: TRBV7-2
CDR3 DNA: TGTGCCAGCAGTTTAGTTGGGGTTGAGCAGTTCTTC; CDR3 protein: CASSLVGVEQFF; D gene: .; clone size: .; J gene: TRBJ2-1; V gene: TRBV12-3/TRBV12-4
CDR3 DNA: TGTGCCAGCAGTTTAGGAGGCAGGATGACGACCGGCGTCATGAACACTGAAGCTTTCTTT; CDR3 protein: CASSLGGRMTTGVMNTEAFF; D gene: .; clone size: many; J gene: TRBJ1-1; V gene: TRBV12-3/TRBV12-4
CDR3 DNA: TGTGCCAGCTCACCATCGGGGTCTGCATACGAGCAGTACTTC; CDR3 protein: CASSPSGSAYEQYF; D gene: .; clone size: many; J gene: TRBJ2-7; V gene: TRBV18
CDR3 DNA: TGTGCCAGCAGCAGGGGCGGGGGCTGGGAGAACACTGAAGCTTTCTTT; CDR3 protein: CASSRGGGWENTEAFF; D gene: .; clone size: few; J gene: TRBJ1-1; V gene: TRBV5-8
CDR3 DNA: TGTGCCAGCAGCGTGGCAGGGTCGGGCACTGAAGCTTTCTTT; CDR3 protein: CASSVAGSGTEAFF; D gene: .; clone size: few; J gene: TRBJ1-1; V gene: TRBV9
CDR3 DNA: TGTGCCAGCAGCCTAGGGGACTCTAACTACGAGCAGTACTTC; CDR3 protein: CASSLGDSNYEQYF; D gene: .; clone size: .; J gene: TRBJ2-7; V gene: TRBV7-8